Listed below are T cell receptor beta chains from one sample, sequenced in a study of cytomegalovirus exposure and HLA in healthy donors. Sequenced by immunoSEQ multiplex PCR; TCRdb stores in-frame clones only, minus some. The sample records a few hundred thousand clones, about 91% being singletons. The sample comprised PBMCs. These receptors were taken from a woman aged 18 to 35 in good health and CMV-seronegative. Both conserved end residues are part of each CDR3. The order of the fields is D gene, clone size, J gene, V gene, CDR3 DNA, CDR3 protein. A D gene is named only where the DNA matches it firmly. Clone size, where shown, is once, few, many, or a class for clones that have expanded.

D: TRBD2; size: -; J: TRBJ2-1; V: TRBV28; DNA: TGTGCCAGCAGTTTGTGGAGACGCCGGGGTAGCGGGAGTTACAATGAGCAGTTCTTC; CDR3: CASSLWRRRGSGSYNEQFF
D: TRBD1; size: -; J: TRBJ1-5; V: TRBV30; DNA: TGTGCCTGGAGTCTTAACAGGGGTCAGCCCCAGCATTTT; CDR3: CAWSLNRGQPQHF
D: TRBD1; size: once; J: TRBJ1-4; V: TRBV2; DNA: TGTGCCAGCAACAGGGGGGCTTCTAATGAAAAACTGTTTTTT; CDR3: CASNRGASNEKLFF
D: TRBD2; size: few; J: TRBJ2-1; V: TRBV9; DNA: TGTGCCAGCGGAAGCGGGAGCTCCTACAATGAGCAGTTCTTC; CDR3: CASGSGSSYNEQFF
D: TRBD2; size: -; J: TRBJ2-7; V: TRBV4-1; DNA: TGCGCCAGCAGCCAAGTTCAAGCGGGGGGGGCCTACGAGCAGTACTTC; CDR3: CASSQVQAGGAYEQYF
D: TRBD2; size: -; J: TRBJ2-3; V: TRBV2; DNA: TGTGCCAGCAGGCCGACTAGCGGGAGCACAGATACGCAGTATTTT; CDR3: CASRPTSGSTDTQYF
D: -; size: -; J: TRBJ1-2; V: TRBV30; DNA: TGTGCCTGGAGTTCCGGGACAATCTATGGCTACACCTTC; CDR3: CAWSSGTIYGYTF
D: TRBD1; size: -; J: TRBJ1-4; V: TRBV28; DNA: TGTGCCAGCAGTTTAGGGGACAGTGTTAATGAAAAACTGTTTTTT; CDR3: CASSLGDSVNEKLFF
D: -; size: -; J: TRBJ2-2; V: TRBV5-4; DNA: TGTGCCAGCAGCTTGGAAATCGCGGACACCGGGGAGCTGTTTTTT; CDR3: CASSLEIADTGELFF
D: -; size: -; J: TRBJ2-2; V: TRBV28; DNA: TGTGCCAGCAGTTTAGAGGGGGGGGGAAACACCGGGGAGCTGTTTTTT; CDR3: CASSLEGGGNTGELFF
D: TRBD2; size: -; J: TRBJ2-5; V: TRBV5-1; DNA: TGCGCCAGCAGCTTACAACTGACTAGCGGGAGTTTAGAGACCCAGTACTTC; CDR3: CASSLQLTSGSLETQYF
D: TRBD1; size: -; J: TRBJ2-7; V: TRBV29-1; DNA: TGCAGCGCCCGACAGGGGGCCTACGAGCAGTACTTC; CDR3: CSARQGAYEQYF
D: TRBD1; size: -; J: TRBJ1-2; V: TRBV7-9; DNA: TGTGCCAGCTGGACAGGGGTGCTTTATCATGGCTACACCTTC; CDR3: CASWTGVLYHGYTF
D: TRBD2; size: -; J: TRBJ2-3; V: TRBV30; DNA: TGTGCCTGGAACGGCCCTAGCGGGACGAGCACAGATACGCAGTATTTT; CDR3: CAWNGPSGTSTDTQYF
D: TRBD2; size: -; J: TRBJ2-7; V: TRBV27; DNA: TGTGCCAGCAGCTCCGGACTAGCGGGAGCCTACGAGCAGTACTTC; CDR3: CASSSGLAGAYEQYF
D: TRBD1; size: -; J: TRBJ2-7; V: TRBV19; DNA: TGTGCCAGTAGTAAGGGACAGCTTTACGAGCAGTACTTC; CDR3: CASSKGQLYEQYF
D: TRBD2; size: once; J: TRBJ2-1; V: TRBV29-1; DNA: TGCAGCGCCCGTCAACTAGCGGTAAGCAATGAGCAGTTCTTC; CDR3: CSARQLAVSNEQFF
D: TRBD1; size: -; J: TRBJ1-5; V: TRBV6-4; DNA: TGTGCCAGCAGTGACTCGGTGGAGGGACAGCACAATCAGCCCCAGCATTTT; CDR3: CASSDSVEGQHNQPQHF
D: -; size: -; J: TRBJ2-1; V: TRBV5-1; DNA: TGCGCCAGCAGCCATGAGCGCACGGTGAATGAGCAGTTCTTC; CDR3: CASSHERTVNEQFF
D: -; size: -; J: TRBJ1-4; V: TRBV30; DNA: TGTGCCTGGAGTGCCCAGGGGCCAACTAATGAAAAACTGTTTTTT; CDR3: CAWSAQGPTNEKLFF
D: -; size: -; J: TRBJ2-7; V: TRBV7-8; DNA: TGTGCCAGCAGCTTAATCCCAGGGTCCTACGAGCAGTACTTC; CDR3: CASSLIPGSYEQYF
D: TRBD2; size: once; J: TRBJ2-5; V: TRBV28; DNA: TGTGCCACCAACAGTTTTGGCGGGAGCCAAGAGACCCAGTACTTC; CDR3: CATNSFGGSQETQYF
D: -; size: -; J: TRBJ1-1; V: TRBV27; DNA: TGTGCCAGCAGTTTATCGTTAACAGCGAACACTGAAGCTTTCTTT; CDR3: CASSLSLTANTEAFF
D: -; size: -; J: TRBJ2-1; V: TRBV11-2; DNA: TGTGCCAGCAGCTTACACCGCGGATGGGAGCAGTTCTTC; CDR3: CASSLHRGWEQFF
D: -; size: few; J: TRBJ2-7; V: TRBV11-2; DNA: TGTGCCAGCAGCGTTGCGGGTTACGAGCAGTACTTC; CDR3: CASSVAGYEQYF
D: TRBD1; size: -; J: TRBJ2-7; V: TRBV5-5; DNA: TGTGCCAGCAGCTTGGCGACAGGGGGCTACGAGCAGTACTTC; CDR3: CASSLATGGYEQYF
D: -; size: -; J: TRBJ2-1; V: TRBV30; DNA: TGTGCCTGGAACCGGGACATTCGCAATGAGCAGTTCTTC; CDR3: CAWNRDIRNEQFF
D: TRBD2; size: -; J: TRBJ2-1; V: TRBV28; DNA: TGTGCCAGCAGCCTTATCGGTTCTGCGGGAGGCTCCTACAATGAGCAGTTCTTC; CDR3: CASSLIGSAGGSYNEQFF
D: -; size: -; J: TRBJ2-1; V: TRBV10-2; DNA: TGCGCCAGCAAAGAGGGGGCCTACAATGAGCAGTTCTTC; CDR3: CASKEGAYNEQFF
D: -; size: -; J: TRBJ2-2; V: TRBV6-1; DNA: TGTGCCAGCAGCCCCATGAACACCGGGGAGCTGTTTTTT; CDR3: CASSPMNTGELFF
D: TRBD1; size: few; J: TRBJ2-5; V: TRBV2; DNA: TGTGCCAGCAGGAGGGGGCTCTGGGGGACCCAGTACTTC; CDR3: CASRRGLWGTQYF
D: -; size: -; J: TRBJ2-3; V: TRBV4-2; DNA: TGTGCCAGCAGCCAAGGGCGTGAGTCGGGGGATACGCAGTATTTT; CDR3: CASSQGRESGDTQYF
D: -; size: few; J: TRBJ1-5; V: TRBV19; DNA: TGTGCCAGTCTCGCTAAGGGGAACAAGCCCCAGCATTTT; CDR3: CASLAKGNKPQHF
D: TRBD1; size: -; J: TRBJ2-5; V: TRBV30; DNA: TGTGCCTGGAGTAGGGACAGGGGGCTAGAGACCCAGTACTTC; CDR3: CAWSRDRGLETQYF
D: TRBD1; size: -; J: TRBJ2-3; V: TRBV15; DNA: TGTGCCACCAGCAGGACTCGACAGGGACGGCGCACAGATACGCAGTATTTT; CDR3: CATSRTRQGRRTDTQYF
D: -; size: few; J: TRBJ1-2; V: TRBV7-9; DNA: TGTGCCAGCAGCTCCCCCCCAGGCTACACCTTC; CDR3: CASSSPPGYTF
D: TRBD1; size: -; J: TRBJ1-5; V: TRBV28; DNA: TGTGCCAGCAGGGAAGCCGGGACAGGGAGGGGTCAGCCCCAGCATTTT; CDR3: CASREAGTGRGQPQHF
D: TRBD2; size: few; J: TRBJ2-1; V: TRBV4-1; DNA: TGCGCCAGCAGCCAAGGGCGGGAGCGGGCGGGTGAGCAGTTCTTC; CDR3: CASSQGRERAGEQFF
D: TRBD2; size: -; J: TRBJ2-7; V: TRBV4-3; DNA: TGCGCCAGCAGCCAATCGTTGCGGACTAGCGGTACCGCCTACGAGCAGTACTTC; CDR3: CASSQSLRTSGTAYEQYF
D: -; size: -; J: TRBJ1-5; V: TRBV30; DNA: TGTGCCTGGAGTGTAGACTTCAATCAGCCCCAGCATTTT; CDR3: CAWSVDFNQPQHF
D: -; size: -; J: TRBJ2-1; V: TRBV4-1; DNA: TGCGCCAGCAGCCCCCGGCAGGGGGGCAACAATGAGCAGTTCTTC; CDR3: CASSPRQGGNNEQFF
D: -; size: -; J: TRBJ2-1; V: TRBV28; DNA: TGTGCCAGCAGTTCCTCGTCGGACAATGAGCAGTTCTTC; CDR3: CASSSSSDNEQFF
D: -; size: -; J: TRBJ1-3; V: TRBV7-9; DNA: TGTGCCAGCAGCTTAGTCGGTTCCTCTGGAAACACCATATATTTT; CDR3: CASSLVGSSGNTIYF
D: -; size: -; J: TRBJ2-1; V: TRBV11-1; DNA: TGTGCCAGCAGCTTAGGGGACATACGTGAGCAGTTCTTC; CDR3: CASSLGDIREQFF
D: TRBD2; size: -; J: TRBJ2-1; V: TRBV6-4; DNA: TGTGCCAGCAGTGATACGGCGGGAGACTACAATGAGCAGTTCTTC; CDR3: CASSDTAGDYNEQFF
D: -; size: -; J: TRBJ2-5; V: TRBV18; DNA: TGTGCCAGCTCACCACCGCTAGCACAAGAGACCCAGTACTTC; CDR3: CASSPPLAQETQYF
D: TRBD2; size: few; J: TRBJ2-7; V: TRBV2; DNA: TGTGCCAGCAGGCCCGGGAGGCCCTACGAGCAGTACTTC; CDR3: CASRPGRPYEQYF
D: -; size: -; J: TRBJ2-1; V: TRBV11-2; DNA: TGTGCCAGCAGCCTTCGGAATGAGCAGTTCTTC; CDR3: CASSLRNEQFF
D: TRBD1; size: -; J: TRBJ1-2; V: TRBV14; DNA: TGTGCCAGCAGCCGGGACAGGGAATTGCGGTATGGCTACACCTTC; CDR3: CASSRDRELRYGYTF
D: TRBD2; size: -; J: TRBJ2-7; V: TRBV7-9; DNA: TGTGCCAGCAGCTTATACAGTCTGGCGGGAGGGGGAGAGCAGTACTTC; CDR3: CASSLYSLAGGGEQYF
D: -; size: -; J: TRBJ1-5; V: TRBV7-8; DNA: TGTGCCAGCAGCGCGAGGCCGTTTAGCAATCAGCCCCAGCATTTT; CDR3: CASSARPFSNQPQHF
D: -; size: -; J: TRBJ2-1; V: TRBV19; DNA: TGTGCCAGTAACGCGGACTATTACAATGAGCAGTTCTTC; CDR3: CASNADYYNEQFF
D: TRBD1; size: -; J: TRBJ2-7; V: TRBV6-5; DNA: TGTGCCAGCAGTTACCGGACAGGGGGCGAATACGAGCAGTACTTC; CDR3: CASSYRTGGEYEQYF
D: -; size: -; J: TRBJ2-5; V: TRBV5-1; DNA: TGCGCCAGCAGCTTGGTGCCATTCCGGTCCCCCAAAGAGACCCAGTACTTC; CDR3: CASSLVPFRSPKETQYF